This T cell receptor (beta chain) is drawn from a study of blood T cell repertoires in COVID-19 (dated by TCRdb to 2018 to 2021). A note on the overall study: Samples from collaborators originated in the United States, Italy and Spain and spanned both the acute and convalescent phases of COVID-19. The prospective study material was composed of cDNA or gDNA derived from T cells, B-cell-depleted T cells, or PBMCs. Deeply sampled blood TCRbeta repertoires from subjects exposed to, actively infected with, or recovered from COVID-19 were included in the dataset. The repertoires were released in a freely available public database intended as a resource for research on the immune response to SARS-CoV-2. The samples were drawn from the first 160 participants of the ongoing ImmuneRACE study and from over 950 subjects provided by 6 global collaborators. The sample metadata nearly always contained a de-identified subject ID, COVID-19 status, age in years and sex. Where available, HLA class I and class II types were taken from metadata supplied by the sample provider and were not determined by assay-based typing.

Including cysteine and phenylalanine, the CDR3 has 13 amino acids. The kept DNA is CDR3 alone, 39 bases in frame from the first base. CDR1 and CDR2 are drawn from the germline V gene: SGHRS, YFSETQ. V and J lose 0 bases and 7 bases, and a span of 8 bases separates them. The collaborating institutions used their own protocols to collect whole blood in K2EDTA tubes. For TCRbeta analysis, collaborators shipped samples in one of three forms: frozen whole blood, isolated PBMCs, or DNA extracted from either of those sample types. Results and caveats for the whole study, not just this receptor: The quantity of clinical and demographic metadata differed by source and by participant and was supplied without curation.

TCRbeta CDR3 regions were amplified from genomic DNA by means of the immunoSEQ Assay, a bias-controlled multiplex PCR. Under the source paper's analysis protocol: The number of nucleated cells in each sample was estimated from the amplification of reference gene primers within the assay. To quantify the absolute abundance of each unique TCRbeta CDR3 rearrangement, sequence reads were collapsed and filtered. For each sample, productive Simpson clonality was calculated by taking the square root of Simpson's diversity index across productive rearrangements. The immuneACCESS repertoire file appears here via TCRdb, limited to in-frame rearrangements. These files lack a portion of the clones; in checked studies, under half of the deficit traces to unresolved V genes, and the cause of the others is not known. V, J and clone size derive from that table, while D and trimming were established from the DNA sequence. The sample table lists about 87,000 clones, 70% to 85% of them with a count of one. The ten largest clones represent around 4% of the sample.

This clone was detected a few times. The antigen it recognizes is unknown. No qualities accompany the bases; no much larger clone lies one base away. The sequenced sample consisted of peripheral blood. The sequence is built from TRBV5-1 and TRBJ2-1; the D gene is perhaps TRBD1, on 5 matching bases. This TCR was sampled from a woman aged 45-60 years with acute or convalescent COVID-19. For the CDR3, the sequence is CASSLAGLNEQFF. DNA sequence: TGCGCCAGCAGCTTGGCAGGGTTGAATGAGCAGTTCTTC.